Described below is a single T cell receptor (beta chain) sequence and its context. The data were obtained in a study of blood T cell repertoires in COVID-19. Libraries were prepared by immunoSEQ multiplex PCR; TCRdb keeps only in-frame clonotypes and omits some of them. Altogether a few hundred thousand clones are present, about four fifths being singletons, with the ten largest covering roughly 14%. The CDR3 covers 16 residues. V shed 0 bases, J shed 5 bases, and the junction held 6 bases outside the gene matches. Looked up from germline, CDR1 is LGHDT and CDR2 is YNNKEL (reference sequence). Material: peripheral blood. This chain joins TRBV3-1 (or the pseudogene TRBV3-2) and TRBJ2-2; 7 bases are a match to TRBD2. The TCR originated in a person aged 70 to 85 with COVID-19, enrolled during active disease. The CDR3, as DNA: TGTGCCAGCAGCCAAGAAGGCGGGAGCGTTACCGGGGAGCTGTTTTTT. Its translation is CASSQEGGSVTGELFF.